Below are 26 T cell receptor beta chains sequenced from a single sample in a study of T cells in localized non-small cell lung cancer. The data were produced by immunoSEQ multiplex PCR, yet TCRdb's version contains in-frame clones alone and is incomplete. Here the sample spans about 33,000 clones, approximately 80% being singletons. Sequenced material: peripheral blood, taken before any cancer treatment. The receptors originated from a male donor older than 55 with stage II squamous cell lung carcinoma.

The chain employs TRBV7-2 and TRBJ1-5, with a possible D match to TRBD1 (5 bases). Germline values: CDR1 SGHTA, CDR2 FQGNSA. The V gene lost 4 bases and the J gene lost 0 bases, with 10 bases spanning the gap. There are 15 residues in the CDR3. CDR3 protein: CASSSLGGSNQPQHF. In DNA form, the CDR3 reads TGTGCCAGCAGCTCCCTGGGGGGTAGCAATCAGCCCCAGCATTTT. Complete variable domain (other parts from reference TRBV7-2 and TRBJ1-5): GAGVSQSPSNKVTEKGKDVELRCDPISGHTALYWYRQSLGQGLEFLIYFQGNSAPDKSGLPSDRFSAERTGGSVSTLTIQRTQQEDSAVYLCASSSLGGSNQPQHFGDGTRLSIL.

This clone was counted only a few times. The chain has TRBV28 and TRBJ2-7; no firm D call. The germline CDR1 and CDR2 sequences are MDHEN and SYDVKM. This CDR3 comprises 14 residues. V was pared by 7 bases and J by 2 bases, with 15 bases between. The CDR3 here is CASTTPGSTYEQYF. Written as DNA, the CDR3 is TGTGCCAGCACCACGCCGGGCTCAACCTACGAGCAGTACTTC.

The V gene is TRBV11-2, the J gene TRBJ2-1, with TRBD2 matching 10 bases. The CDR3 extends over 15 amino acids. Germline lookup yields CDR1 SGHAT and CDR2 FQNNGV. J gave up 7 bases and V 5 bases, and 8 bases lay outside the gene matches. The CDR3 spells CASSLAQRGGNEQFF. CDR3 DNA sequence: TGTGCCAGCAGCCTGGCCCAGCGGGGGGGGAATGAGCAGTTCTTC.

This sequence joins TRBV7-8 and TRBJ2-2; no clear D. The CDR3 runs to 17 residues. V was trimmed by 2 bases and J by 0 bases, leaving 13 bases between them. Germline V gene data show CDR1 as SGHVS and CDR2 as FQNEAQ. The CDR3 sequence is CASSLIGWVTNTGELFF. CDR3 in DNA: TGTGCCAGCAGCTTAATTGGGTGGGTCACGAACACCGGGGAGCTGTTTTTT.

This chain connects TRBV6-5 to TRBJ2-1; possible D gene TRBD2, 5 bases. CDR1 is MNHEY and CDR2 is SVGAGI in the germline V gene. V was shortened by 0 bases and J by 5 bases, with 8 bases between the two germline ends. The length of the CDR3 is 14 residues. In DNA form, the CDR3 reads TGTGCCAGCAGTTACTCCGGGGTGAACAATGAGCAGTTCTTC. Amino acids: CASSYSGVNNEQFF.

The J gene is TRBJ1-3, the V gene TRBV19; no firm D call. The V gene lost 5 bases and the J gene lost 0 bases, with 14 bases spanning the gap. CDR1 and CDR2 (germline): LNHDA, SQIVND (reference sequence). The CDR3 loop spans 16 amino acids. The CDR3 region is CASSLRTQFSGNTIYF. The CDR3 nucleotides read TGTGCCAGTAGTCTACGAACACAGTTCTCTGGAAACACCATATATTTT.

The gene calls are TRBV4-1 and TRBJ1-4, with 7 bases that match TRBD1. The CDR3 is made up of 17 amino acids. Per the germline V gene, CDR1 is MGHRA and CDR2 is YSYEKL. Trimming took 0 bases from V and 8 from J; bases not matched to a gene: 12. Here the CDR3 reads CASSQEKFETGNEKLFF. CDR3 in DNA: TGCGCCAGCAGCCAAGAAAAGTTTGAGACAGGGAACGAAAAACTGTTTTTT.

This sequence joins TRBV11-2 and TRBJ2-1; TRBD2 matches at 10 bases. V dropped 1 base and J dropped 11; count of bases not matched to a gene: 11. CDR1 is SGHAT and CDR2 is FQNNGV in the germline V gene. This CDR3 has 16 residues. The DNA for the CDR3 is TGTGCCAGCAGCTTAGGAGGTCAAGCGGGAGGGAGAAAGCAGTTCTTC. It specifies CASSLGGQAGGRKQFF.

This rearrangement joins TRBV29-1 to TRBJ2-3; 8 positions agree with TRBD2. The CDR3 is 14 residues long. CDR1 is SQVTM, CDR2 ANQGSEA, per germline. Losses at the gene ends were 0 bases for V and 1 base for J; bases not matched to a gene: 0. CDR3 DNA sequence: TGCAGCGTTGAAGACGGGGGGGGCACAGATACGCAGTATTTT. This gives the protein CSVEDGGGTDTQYF.

The chain joins TRBV30 to TRBJ1-6, with TRBD1 matching 10 bases. The V and J ends lost 0 bases and 9 bases, in that order; junction bases with no gene match: 5. This CDR3 comprises 15 residues. Per the germline V gene, CDR1 is GTSNPN and CDR2 is SVGIG (reference sequence). CDR3 bases: TGTGCCTGGAGTGTCGGGACAGGGGCTGGTTCACCCCTCCACTTT. This encodes CAWSVGTGAGSPLHF.

The chain uses TRBV7-8 and TRBJ2-5, with D perhaps being TRBD1 or TRBD2 (7 bases each). This CDR3 contains 15 residues. The germline CDR1 and CDR2 sequences are SGHVS and FQNEAQ. V lost 6 bases and J lost 5, with 19 bases in between. This chain's CDR3 is CASSRSTGEGETQYF. The CDR3 bases are TGTGCCAGCAGTCGAAGTACAGGGGAGGGTGAGACCCAGTACTTC.

This clone was detected only once. V gene TRBV6-1 combines with J gene TRBJ2-7, with a possible D match to TRBD1 (6 bases). The CDR3 length is 14 residues. Germline V gene sequence: CDR1 MNHNS, CDR2 SASEGT. V lost 5 bases and J 3 bases, leaving 14 bases between the germline ends. The CDR3 region has the DNA TGTGCCAGCAGTCAGACAGGAGCTAACTACGAGCAGTACTTC. Its translation is CASSQTGANYEQYF.

This chain uses TRBV6-6 with TRBJ1-2; TRBD1 matches at 10 bases. The CDR3 length is 16 residues. With V trimmed by 0 bases and J by 0 bases, 1 base remained unmatched. CDR1 and CDR2 from the germline V gene are MNHNY and SVGAGI (reference sequence). CDR3 loop: CASSYSDRGANYGYTF. The CDR3 DNA reads TGTGCCAGCAGTTACTCGGACAGGGGGGCTAACTATGGCTACACCTTC.

The chain couples TRBV2 to TRBJ1-1, with 10 bases identical to TRBD1. CDR1 and CDR2 (germline): SNHLY, FYNNEI. V shed 5 bases and J 9 bases; nucleotides not matched to a gene: 12. This CDR3 is 15 amino acids long. The DNA for the CDR3 is TGTGCCAGCAGTTCTACCGGGACAGGGGTTTCCCAAGCTTTCTTT. It specifies CASSSTGTGVSQAFF. Variable domain in full (rest from reference TRBV2 and TRBJ1-1): EPEVTQTPSHQVTQMGQEVILRCVPISNHLYFYWYRQILGQKVEFLVSFYNNEISEKSEIFDDQFSVERPDGSNFTLKIRSTKLEDSAMYFCASSSTGTGVSQAFFGQGTRLTVV.

This clone was recorded only once. This rearrangement joins TRBV11-1 to TRBJ2-1; 7 bases map to TRBD2. J gave up 7 bases and V 3 bases, and 6 bases lay outside the gene matches. The CDR3 runs to 14 residues. Germline CDR1 is SGHAT and CDR2 is FQDESV (reference sequence). DNA of the CDR3: TGTGCCAGCAGCTTGACGGGAGCGGGAAATGAGCAGTTCTTC. This codes for CASSLTGAGNEQFF. Complete variable domain (other parts from reference TRBV11-1 and TRBJ2-1): EAEVAQSPRYKITEKSQAVAFWCDPISGHATLYWYRQILGQGPELLVQFQDESVVDDSQLPKDRFSAERLKGVDSTLKIQPAELGDSAMYLCASSLTGAGNEQFFGPGTRLTVL.

The rearrangement joins TRBV5-1 to TRBJ2-7; 11 nucleotides line up with TRBD2. This CDR3 is 15 amino acids long. Germline V gene sequence: CDR1 SGHRS, CDR2 YFSETQ. Trimming cost V 4 bases and J 5 bases; bases outside gene matches: 8. The CDR3 region is CASSILAGGQDEQYF. CDR3 DNA sequence: TGCGCCAGCAGCATCCTAGCGGGAGGACAGGACGAGCAGTACTTC.

The CDR3 DNA is TGTGCCAGCAGCTGGACAAAAAGAAGGGGGGACGAGCAGTACTTC. Protein product: CASSWTKRRGDEQYF. The chain recombines TRBV6-5 with TRBJ2-5; either TRBD1 or TRBD2 may fit D (6 bases each). The end of the DNA aligns better with TRBJ2-7, so the J call may be wrong. The CDR3 has 15 amino acids. Germline assignment: CDR1 MNHEY and CDR2 SVGAGI.

This chain uses TRBV4-2 with TRBJ2-1, with 12 bases that match TRBD2. Germline V gives CDR1 LGHNA, CDR2 YNFKEQ. Unmatched junction bases numbered 17, after V lost 1 base and J lost 7 bases. This CDR3 comprises 20 residues. The CDR3 DNA reads as TGTGCCAGCAGCCAAGGACTAGCGGGAGAGGGAGTATACCCGGGAAATGAGCAGTTCTTC. Translating it yields CASSQGLAGEGVYPGNEQFF.

V gene TRBV28 combines with J gene TRBJ2-1, with 8 bases identical to TRBD1. The CDR3 has 14 residues. V trimming: 8 bases; J trimming: 12 bases; junction bases outside the gene matches: 15. CDR1 and CDR2 from the germline V gene are MDHEN and SYDVKM. The CDR3 is CASAGAGGDLRQFF. In DNA form, the CDR3 reads TGTGCCAGCGCCGGGGCAGGGGGCGATTTACGGCAGTTCTTC.

This clone was seen a single time. The CDR3 DNA reads TGTGCCAGCAGGGCCGCGAGGGGTAGCAATCAGCCCCAGCATTTT. Translated, it gives CASRAARGSNQPQHF. The chain couples TRBV2 to TRBJ1-5, with D maybe TRBD1 (5 bases). Trimming took 6 bases from V and 0 from J, leaving 12 bases between them. Germline V gives CDR1 SNHLY, CDR2 FYNNEI. CDR3 length equals 15 residues. The full variable domain, in which reference TRBV2 and TRBJ1-5 provide the parts outside the CDR3, is EPEVTQTPSHQVTQMGQEVILRCVPISNHLYFYWYRQILGQKVEFLVSFYNNEISEKSEIFDDQFSVERPDGSNFTLKIRSTKLEDSAMYFCASRAARGSNQPQHFGDGTRLSIL.

J is TRBJ2-2 and V is TRBV11-2; TRBD2 matches 9 bases. CDR1 is SGHAT, CDR2 FQNNGV, per germline. V was pared by 1 base and J by 6 bases, with 6 bases of the junction left unmatched. The CDR3 loop spans 16 amino acids. The CDR3 DNA reads as TGTGCCAGCAGCTTAGGTTCTAGCGGGACTCCCGGGGAGCTGTTTTTT. Protein sequence: CASSLGSSGTPGELFF.

The rearrangement uses TRBV5-1 and TRBJ1-2, with 7 bases that match TRBD1. The V and J ends lost 5 bases and 0 bases, in that order; junction bases with no gene match: 13. CDR1 and CDR2 (germline): SGHRS, YFSETQ. The CDR3 sequence is 17 residues long. CDR3 DNA sequence: TGCGCCAGCAGGAGGACAACAGGGGATTCCCCTAACTATGGCTACACCTTC. Translation gives CASRRTTGDSPNYGYTF.

V and J are TRBV5-1 and TRBJ2-3; a possible D gene is TRBD2 (5 bases). Trimming removed 7 bases at V and 5 bases at J, with 14 bases between. Germline CDR1 SGHRS, CDR2 YFSETQ. This CDR3 comprises 13 residues. This chain's CDR3 is CASDEGRKDTQYF. DNA of the CDR3: TGCGCCAGCGACGAGGGCCGGAAAGATACGCAGTATTTT.

The V gene is TRBV18, the J gene TRBJ2-5, with D unclear. This CDR3 has 13 amino acids. Germline loops: CDR1 KGHSH, CDR2 LQKENI. V was cut by 2 bases and J by 2 bases, with 6 bases left in between. This CDR3 reads CASSPAGQETQYF. In DNA form, the CDR3 reads TGTGCCAGCTCACCAGCCGGACAAGAGACCCAGTACTTC.

The chain joins TRBV5-4 to TRBJ2-2, with D perhaps TRBD1 or TRBD2 (5 bases each). Germline loops: CDR1 SGHNT, CDR2 YYREEE (reference sequence). V was cut by 5 bases and J by 2 bases, with 10 bases left in between. The CDR3 consists of 14 residues. This CDR3 reads CASRWDLNTGELFF. The CDR3 DNA sequence: TGTGCCAGCAGGTGGGACCTCAACACCGGGGAGCTGTTTTTT.

This clone was seen a handful of times. The V call is TRBV5-1, the J call TRBJ2-7, with D maybe TRBD1 (5 bases). Germline CDR1 reads SGHRS; CDR2 reads YFSETQ. This CDR3 is built from 15 residues. Trimming removed 2 bases at V and 3 bases at J, with 15 bases between. CDR3 DNA sequence: TGCGCCAGCAGCTTCAGGCAGGGAACATTCTACGAGCAGTACTTC. This sequence encodes CASSFRQGTFYEQYF.